These 13 T cell receptor beta chains originate from one sample sequenced in a study of Ad26.COV2.S vaccination and SARS-CoV-2 variants. The protocol was immunoSEQ multiplex PCR, while the TCRdb copy is restricted to in-frame clones and leaves out a portion. The sample contains about 350,000 clones, 92% of which appear only once. Material: peripheral blood, obtained after recovery from COVID-19. All receptors derive from a human donor who had recovered from COVID-19.

The chain combines TRBV4-3 with TRBJ2-7, with 7 nucleotides matching TRBD1. V dropped 0 bases and J dropped 1; count of bases not matched to a gene: 3. Germline loops: CDR1 LGHNA, CDR2 YSLEER. The CDR3 extends over 15 amino acids. CDR3 protein: CASSQDTGQSYEQYF. The CDR3 coding sequence is TGCGCCAGCAGCCAAGACACGGGACAGTCCTACGAGCAGTACTTC.

The CDR3 nucleotides are TGTGCCAGCAGCTTTCAGGGACGCGGCACAGATACGCAGTATTTT. Translation gives CASSFQGRGTDTQYF. The gene calls are TRBV7-2 and TRBJ2-3, with D possibly being TRBD1 or TRBD2 (5 bases each). CDR1 and CDR2 (germline): SGHTA, FQGNSA. Trimming removed 3 bases from V and 1 base from J, with 11 bases in between. This CDR3 contains 15 residues.

The V and J genes are TRBV9 and TRBJ1-1; 11 nucleotides match TRBD1. The V gene's germline CDR1 is SGDLS and CDR2 YYNGEE. The ends lost 4 bases at V and 7 bases at J; junction bases unmatched: 6. This CDR3 region has 14 residues. The DNA for the CDR3 is TGTGCCAGCAGCCCGAGGACAGGGGGCTTTGAAGCTTTCTTT. It yields the protein CASSPRTGGFEAFF.

This clone was recorded a few times. This sequence joins TRBV7-9 and TRBJ1-2, with 8 bases identical to TRBD1. Trimming at V came to 4 bases and at J to 3 bases, leaving 4 bases not matched to a gene. This CDR3 has 14 amino acids. The germline gives CDR1 SEHNR, CDR2 FQNEAQ (reference sequence). The chain's CDR3 is CASSSQGVDYGYTF. CDR3 nucleotides: TGTGCCAGCAGCTCACAGGGGGTAGACTATGGCTACACCTTC.

The gene calls are TRBV4-1 and TRBJ1-1, with 11 nucleotides matching TRBD1. The germline gives CDR1 MGHRA, CDR2 YSYEKL. The J segment lost 5 bases and the V segment lost 0 bases, leaving 11 bases of the junction unmatched. This CDR3 contains 18 residues. CDR3 bases: TGCGCCAGCAGCCAAGATCCCCGGGGATGGGACAGGGGGACTGAAGCTTTCTTT. Translation gives CASSQDPRGWDRGTEAFF.

The rearrangement uses TRBV5-1 and TRBJ2-1, with 7 bases aligning to TRBD1. From germline, CDR1 is SGHRS and CDR2 YFSETQ. The CDR3 extends over 14 amino acids. V shed 4 bases and J 4 bases; nucleotides not matched to a gene: 5. The CDR3 is CASSGDRVYNEQFF. Written as DNA, the CDR3 is TGCGCCAGCAGCGGCGACAGGGTTTACAATGAGCAGTTCTTC.

V gene TRBV7-2 combines with J gene TRBJ2-7; D unclear. The CDR3 consists of 14 residues. Trimming cost V 2 bases and J 3 bases, with 11 bases left between them. Germline assignment: CDR1 SGHTA and CDR2 FQGNSA. The CDR3 nucleotides are TGTGCCAGCAGCTTAATTGACGGAATCTACGAGCAGTACTTC. The encoded protein is CASSLIDGIYEQYF.

The V and J genes are TRBV5-5 and TRBJ2-6; D is unclear. V was cut by 0 bases and J by 4 bases, with 11 bases left in between. Germline V CDR1 and CDR2: SGHKS, YYEKEE (reference sequence). The CDR3 extends over 16 amino acids. The chain's CDR3 is CASSLVYRSGANVLTF. The CDR3 DNA reads as TGTGCCAGCAGCTTGGTATACAGATCCGGGGCCAACGTCCTGACTTTC.

The chain joins TRBV13 to TRBJ2-7, with a possible D match to TRBD1 (5 bases). Per germline, CDR1 PRHDT and CDR2 FYEKMQ (reference sequence). This CDR3 has 13 residues. The V end lost 2 bases, the J end lost 2 bases, and 7 bases lay between the germline ends. Here the CDR3 DNA reads TGTGCCAGCAGCTTAACACAGGCCTACGAGCAGTACTTC. This gives the protein CASSLTQAYEQYF.

The V call is TRBV15, the J call TRBJ1-1; D unresolved. V dropped 0 bases and J dropped 1 base, with 12 bases sitting between them. The CDR3 is made up of 16 amino acids. In germline, CDR1 is LNHNV, CDR2 YYDKDF (reference sequence). As DNA, the CDR3 is TGTGCCACCAGCAGAGATTTCGCGACCCCGAACACTGAAGCTTTCTTT. This encodes CATSRDFATPNTEAFF.

The chain employs TRBV6-5 and TRBJ1-1; no reliable D call. Germline V gene sequence: CDR1 MNHEY, CDR2 SVGAGI. This CDR3 comprises 12 residues. Trimming pared 7 bases from V and 4 bases from J, leaving 10 bases between. The CDR3 reads CASISIGTEAFF. For the CDR3, the DNA is TGTGCCAGCATTAGCATTGGCACTGAAGCTTTCTTT.

The rearrangement joins TRBV7-9 to TRBJ2-7; D unclear. The germline V gene has CDR1 SEHNR and CDR2 FQNEAQ (reference sequence). V was trimmed by 4 bases and J by 5 bases, leaving 15 bases between them. CDR3 length equals 14 residues. This CDR3 is CASSSPPQQNEQYF. The CDR3 DNA sequence: TGTGCCAGCAGCTCACCCCCACAGCAGAACGAGCAGTACTTC.

In its sample, this clone was seen a few times. V is TRBV7-9 and J is TRBJ1-2; D gene unclear. The germline CDR1 and CDR2 sequences are SEHNR and FQNEAQ (reference sequence). CDR3 length: 13 residues. The V gene lost 3 bases and the J gene lost 4 bases, with 9 bases spanning the gap. For the CDR3, the DNA is TGTGCCAGCAGCTTCGGGGTCCTCTATGGCTACACCTTC. Its translation: CASSFGVLYGYTF.